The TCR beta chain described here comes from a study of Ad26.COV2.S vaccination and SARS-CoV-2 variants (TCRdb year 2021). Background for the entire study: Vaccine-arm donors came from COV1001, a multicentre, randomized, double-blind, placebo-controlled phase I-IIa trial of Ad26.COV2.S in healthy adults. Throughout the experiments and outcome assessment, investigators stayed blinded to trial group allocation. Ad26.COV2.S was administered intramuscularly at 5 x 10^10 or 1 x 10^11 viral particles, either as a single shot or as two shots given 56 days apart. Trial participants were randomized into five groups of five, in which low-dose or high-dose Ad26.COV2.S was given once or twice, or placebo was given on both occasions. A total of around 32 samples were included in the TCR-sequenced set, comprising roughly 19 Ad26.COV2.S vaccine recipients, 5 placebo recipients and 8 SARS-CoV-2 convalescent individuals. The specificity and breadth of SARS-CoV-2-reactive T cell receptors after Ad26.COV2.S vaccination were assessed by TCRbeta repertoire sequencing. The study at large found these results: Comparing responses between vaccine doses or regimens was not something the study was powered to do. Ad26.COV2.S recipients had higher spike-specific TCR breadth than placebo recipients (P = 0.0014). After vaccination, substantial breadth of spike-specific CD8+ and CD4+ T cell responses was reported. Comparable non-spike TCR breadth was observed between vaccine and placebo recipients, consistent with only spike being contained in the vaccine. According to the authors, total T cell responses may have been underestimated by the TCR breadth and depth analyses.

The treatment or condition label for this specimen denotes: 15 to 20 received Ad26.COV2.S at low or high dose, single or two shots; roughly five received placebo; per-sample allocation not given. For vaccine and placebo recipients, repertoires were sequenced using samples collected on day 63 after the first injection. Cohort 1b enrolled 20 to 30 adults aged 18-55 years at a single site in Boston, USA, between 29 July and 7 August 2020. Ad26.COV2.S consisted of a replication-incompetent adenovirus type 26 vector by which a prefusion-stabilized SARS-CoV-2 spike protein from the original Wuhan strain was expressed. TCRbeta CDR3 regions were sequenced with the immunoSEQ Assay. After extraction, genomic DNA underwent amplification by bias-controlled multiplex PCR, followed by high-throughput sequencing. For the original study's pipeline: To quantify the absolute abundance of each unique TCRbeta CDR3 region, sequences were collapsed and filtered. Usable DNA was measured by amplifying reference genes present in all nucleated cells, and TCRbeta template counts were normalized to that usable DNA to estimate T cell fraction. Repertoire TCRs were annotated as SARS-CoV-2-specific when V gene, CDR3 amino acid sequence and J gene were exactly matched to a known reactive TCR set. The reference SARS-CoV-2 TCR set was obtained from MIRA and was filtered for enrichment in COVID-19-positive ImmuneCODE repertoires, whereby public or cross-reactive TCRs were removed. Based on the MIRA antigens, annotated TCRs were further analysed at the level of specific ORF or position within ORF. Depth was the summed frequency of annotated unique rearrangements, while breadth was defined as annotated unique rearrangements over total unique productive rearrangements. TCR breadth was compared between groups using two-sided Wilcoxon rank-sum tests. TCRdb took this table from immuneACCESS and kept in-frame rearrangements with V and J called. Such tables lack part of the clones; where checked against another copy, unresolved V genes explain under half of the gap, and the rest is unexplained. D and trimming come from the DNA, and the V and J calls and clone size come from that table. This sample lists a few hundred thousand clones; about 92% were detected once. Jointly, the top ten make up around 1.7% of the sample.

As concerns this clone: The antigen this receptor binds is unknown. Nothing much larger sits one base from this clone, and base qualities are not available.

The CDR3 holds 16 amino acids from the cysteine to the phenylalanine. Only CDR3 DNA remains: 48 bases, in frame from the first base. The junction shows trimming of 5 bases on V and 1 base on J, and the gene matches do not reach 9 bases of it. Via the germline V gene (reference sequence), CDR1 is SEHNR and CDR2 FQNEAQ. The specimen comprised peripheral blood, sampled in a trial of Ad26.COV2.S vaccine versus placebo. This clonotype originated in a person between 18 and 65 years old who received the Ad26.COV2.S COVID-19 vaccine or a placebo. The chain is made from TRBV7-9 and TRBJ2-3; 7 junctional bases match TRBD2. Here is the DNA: TGTGCCAGCAGCCAGACGACTAGCTTTGGCACAGATACGCAGTATTTT. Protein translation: CASSQTTSFGTDTQYF.